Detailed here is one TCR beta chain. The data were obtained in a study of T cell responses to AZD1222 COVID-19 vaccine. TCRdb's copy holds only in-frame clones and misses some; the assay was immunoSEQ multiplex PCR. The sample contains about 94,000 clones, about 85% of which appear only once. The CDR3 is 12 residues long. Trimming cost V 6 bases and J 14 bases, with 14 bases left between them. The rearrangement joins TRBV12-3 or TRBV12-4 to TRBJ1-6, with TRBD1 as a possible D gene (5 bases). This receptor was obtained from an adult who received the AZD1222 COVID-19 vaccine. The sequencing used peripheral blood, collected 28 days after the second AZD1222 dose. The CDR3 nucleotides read TGTGCCAGCAGCCTACCCGGGGGGGCCCTCCACTTT. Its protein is CASSLPGGALHF.